The following is a TCR beta chain sequence with its context. As to treatment: 19 received Ad26.COV2.S at low or high dose, single or two shots; roughly five received placebo; per-sample allocation not given. Samples came from day 63 after the first vaccine or placebo injection. The sample is drawn from a study of Ad26.COV2.S vaccination and SARS-CoV-2 variants. Here immunoSEQ multiplex PCR was the method, and the copy in TCRdb shows in-frame clones only, minus some. The sample contains roughly 350,000 clones, about 87% of which appear only once. Germline V lookup: CDR1 SGDLS, CDR2 YYNGEE. The CDR3 is 16 amino acids. Trimming removed 0 bases from V and 0 bases from J, with 7 bases in between.

The chain links TRBV9 to TRBJ2-6; D is undetermined. The sample was peripheral blood, taken in a trial of Ad26.COV2.S vaccine versus placebo. The source is a person aged 18-60 years who received the Ad26.COV2.S COVID-19 vaccine or a placebo. CDR3 region: CASSVGSGSGANVLTF. The CDR3 DNA sequence: TGTGCCAGCAGCGTAGGATCAGGCTCTGGGGCCAACGTCCTGACTTTC.